Described below is a single T cell receptor beta chain sequence and its context. No antigen is known for it. No per-base quality is available; no much larger clone lies one base away. What the treatment or condition label conveys for this sample: approximately 9-day PBMC culture with coronavirus spike peptide pools or control peptides (ViraFEST assay). The ViraFEST assay was used in the study, in which antigen-specific T cells were expanded with peptide pools and expanded clonotypes were subsequently identified by TCR sequencing. The positive SARS-CoV-2 PCR tests of the convalescent patients were dated from March to December 2020, before the Alpha, Beta and Delta variants emerged in the United States. PBMCs were cultured at around 2 million per well in IMDM supplemented with roughly 5% human AB serum and 8.5 to 10 IU/ml IL-2, with approximately 10 ug/ml peptide pools added. On days 3 and 7, half of the culture medium was replaced with fresh IL-2-containing medium. After around 10 days of culture, CD4+ T cells were isolated by negative selection using the EasySep CD4+ T cell isolation kit. Ficoll-Paque Plus gradient centrifugation was used to isolate PBMCs from whole blood, and the isolated PBMCs were then either used fresh or cryopreserved at -140C. Triplicate wells were generally used for each culture condition.

The library was obtained by PCR. At the Johns Hopkins FTIC core, DNA from the cultured CD4+ T cells underwent TCR sequencing with the Oncomine TCR Beta short-read assay. The QIAamp micro DNA kit was used to extract genomic DNA from the cultured CD4+ T cells. Oncomine TCR Beta libraries from cultured CD4+ T cells were pooled with unique dual indexes and sequenced on an Illumina iSeq 100. The authors' pipeline ran thus. Non-productive sequences were filtered out, and CDR3s that did not start with C, did not end with F or W, or were shorter than 7 amino acids were discarded. The MANAFEST web application identified antigen-specific clonotypes by comparing peptide-stimulated wells against reference wells and other culture wells. An FDR below 0.05, an odds ratio above 5, and a productive frequency above 0.1% in at least two of three replicate wells were required for clones to be considered positive. Cross-reactive clonotypes were defined as significantly expanded in both SARS-CoV-2 spike wells and at least one common cold coronavirus spike condition. Similarity between CDR3 sequences was evaluated in R version 3.6.1 using Levenshtein distances (stringdist) and unrooted phylogenetic trees (ape). In-frame beta chains were kept once TCRdb had trimmed the public reads at Q25 with fastp and called clones with MiXCR. Entries that share a CDR3 protein sequence are merged under the most common genes and DNA. The V and J calls were determined by TCRdb, not by the authors. This sample has approximately 11,000 distinct CDR3 sequences in its table, and approximately 60% of those were observed once. Of the sample, around 8% falls within the top ten clones.

This record belongs to a study of vaccination and CD4 T cells after COVID-19 (dated by TCRdb to between 2021 and 2022). About the full investigation: Convalescent patients had a positive SARS-CoV-2 result on nasal swab PCR, and of these patients, several had mild disease and one had severe disease. For stimulating the cultures, overlapping spike peptide pools were used, derived from SARS-CoV-2 as well as from the common cold coronaviruses HCoV-NL63, HCoV-OC43 and HCoV-229E. Post-COVID blood samples were collected from convalescent patients a median of around 100 days after diagnosis, with a range of about 35 to 161 days. Post-vaccine blood samples were collected a median of approximately eleven weeks after the second vaccine dose, ranging from roughly 13 to 250 days. The spike-specific CD4+ TCR repertoire was compared before and after mRNA vaccination in approximately ten COVID-19 convalescent patients and several infection-naive healthy vaccine recipients. The convalescent cohort comprised six males and four females, including two Hispanic individuals, seven Caucasians, two Asians and one multiracial person. Control cultures received a CEFX viral epitope pool as the positive control, an HIV-1 Nef peptide pool as the negative control, or no peptide. Each participant got two doses of either the Pfizer-BioNTech BNT162b2 vaccine (n=8) or the Moderna mRNA-1273 vaccine (n=2). General study outcomes and caveats: In convalescent patients, nearly all vaccine-specific clones (304 of 307) were found to be mono-reactive for SARS-CoV-2 spike rather than cross-reactive with common cold coronaviruses. The median count of SARS-CoV-2-reactive clonotypes went up from around 23 after infection to 35 to 40 after vaccination, although the change was not significant. In convalescent patients, a median 86.3% of post-vaccine SARS-CoV-2-reactive clones were detected only after vaccination, and vaccine-specific priming was suggested by this finding. The number of convalescent patients in the study was relatively small, and the study did not examine early timepoints following natural infection.

The sequence was collected from a human donor who had recovered from COVID-19. Sequencing was carried out using CD4+ T cells from blood, cultured in vitro.

The nucleotide sequence reads TGCAGCGCTAGAGACGGACTAGTGGTCCCCCAGTACTTC. Its coded protein is CSARDGLVVPQYF. The chain couples TRBV29-1 to TRBJ2-5; 7 middle bases align to TRBD2. Taken from the germline V gene, the CDR1 and CDR2 loops are SQVTM and ANQGSEA. Reading from cysteine to phenylalanine, the CDR3 counts 13 amino acids. Only the CDR3 DNA is retained, 39 bases long and in frame from the first base. The germline V and J ends show losses of 7 bases and 9 bases respectively, and no gene match explains 14 bases of the junction.